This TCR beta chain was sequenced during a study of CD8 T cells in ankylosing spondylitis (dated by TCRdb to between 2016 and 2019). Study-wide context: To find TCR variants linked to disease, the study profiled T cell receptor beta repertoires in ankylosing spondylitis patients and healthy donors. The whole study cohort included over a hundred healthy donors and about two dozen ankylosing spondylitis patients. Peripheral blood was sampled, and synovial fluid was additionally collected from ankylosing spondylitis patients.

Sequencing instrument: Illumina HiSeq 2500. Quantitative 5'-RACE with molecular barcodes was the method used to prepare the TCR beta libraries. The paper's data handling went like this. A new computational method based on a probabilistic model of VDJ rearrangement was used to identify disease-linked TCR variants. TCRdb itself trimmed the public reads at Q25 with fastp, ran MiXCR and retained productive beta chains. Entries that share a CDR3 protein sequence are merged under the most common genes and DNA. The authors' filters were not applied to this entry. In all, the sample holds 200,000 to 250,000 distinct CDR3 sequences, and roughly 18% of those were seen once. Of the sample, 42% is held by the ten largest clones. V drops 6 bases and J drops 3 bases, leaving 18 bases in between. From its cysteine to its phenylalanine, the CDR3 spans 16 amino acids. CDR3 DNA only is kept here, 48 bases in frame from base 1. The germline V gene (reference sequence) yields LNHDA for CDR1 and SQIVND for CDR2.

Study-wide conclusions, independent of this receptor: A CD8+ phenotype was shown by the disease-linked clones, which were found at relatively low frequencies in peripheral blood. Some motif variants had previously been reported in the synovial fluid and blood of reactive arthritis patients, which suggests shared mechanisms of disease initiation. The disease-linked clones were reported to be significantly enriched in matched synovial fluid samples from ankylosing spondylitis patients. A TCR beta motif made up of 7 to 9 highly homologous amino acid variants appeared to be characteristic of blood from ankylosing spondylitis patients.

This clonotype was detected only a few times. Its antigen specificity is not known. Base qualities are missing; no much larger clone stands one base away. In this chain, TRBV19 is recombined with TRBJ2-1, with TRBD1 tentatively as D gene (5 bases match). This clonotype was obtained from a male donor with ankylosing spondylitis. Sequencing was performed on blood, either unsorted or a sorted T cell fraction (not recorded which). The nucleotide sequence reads TGTGCCAGTAGCCTTTTCGGACAAGCTGGCTACAATGAGCAGTTCTTC. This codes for CASSLFGQAGYNEQFF.